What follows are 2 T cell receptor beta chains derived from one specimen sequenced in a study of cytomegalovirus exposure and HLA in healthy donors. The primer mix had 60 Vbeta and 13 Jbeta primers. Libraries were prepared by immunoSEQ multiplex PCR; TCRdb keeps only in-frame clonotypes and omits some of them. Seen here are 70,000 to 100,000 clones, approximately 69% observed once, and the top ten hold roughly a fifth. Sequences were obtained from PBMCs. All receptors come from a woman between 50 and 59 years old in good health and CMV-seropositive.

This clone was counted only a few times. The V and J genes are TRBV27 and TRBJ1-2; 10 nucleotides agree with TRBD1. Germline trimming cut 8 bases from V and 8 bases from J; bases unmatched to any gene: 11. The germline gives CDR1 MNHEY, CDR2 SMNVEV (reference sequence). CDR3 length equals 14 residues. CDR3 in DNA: TGTGCCAGCCGAGGGACAGGGGCGTGGCGGGGCTACACCTTC. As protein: CASRGTGAWRGYTF.

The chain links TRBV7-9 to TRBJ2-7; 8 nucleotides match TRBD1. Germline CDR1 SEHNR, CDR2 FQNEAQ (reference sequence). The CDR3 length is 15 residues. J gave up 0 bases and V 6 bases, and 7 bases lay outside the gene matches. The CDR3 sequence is CASSSWTGSSYEQYF. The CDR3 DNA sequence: TGTGCCAGCAGTTCCTGGACAGGGTCCTCCTACGAGCAGTACTTC.